The 9 T cell receptor beta chains in this list originate from one sample, sequenced in a study of blood T cells in healthy people across ages. Then a second PCR, running roughly 7 to 11 cycles, was carried out with a sample-barcoded 5' primer and a J-beta primer mix. Via MiXCR, TCRdb re-called the 5' RACE reads, giving one row per CDR3 protein. The sample yields approximately 670,000 distinct CDR3 sequences, 35% to 50% seen once. Sequenced: blood. The source of these receptors is an older man in good health.

V and J are TRBV7-2 and TRBJ1-3; 7 positions agree with TRBD1. V lost 6 bases, J lost 0 bases, and 5 bases stayed unmatched. Germline V gives CDR1 SGHTA, CDR2 FQGNSA. The CDR3 is 15 amino acids. The CDR3 region is CASRDRRISGNTIYF. For the CDR3, the DNA is TGTGCCAGCAGGGACAGGCGAATCTCTGGAAACACCATATATTTT.

The chain joins TRBV2 to TRBJ1-6; the D is unclear. The length of the CDR3 is 14 residues. The germline V gene has CDR1 SNHLY and CDR2 FYNNEI. The ends were cut back, 4 bases at V and 8 bases at J, with 12 bases in the middle. The CDR3 sequence is CASSVLGPDSPLHF. The CDR3 nucleotides read TGTGCCAGCAGTGTCTTAGGACCGGATTCACCCCTCCACTTT. Full variable domain (remainder filled in from reference TRBV2 and TRBJ1-6): EPEVTQTPSHQVTQMGQEVILRCVPISNHLYFYWYRQILGQKVEFLVSFYNNEISEKSEIFDDQFSVERPDGSNFTLKIRSTKLEDSAMYFCASSVLGPDSPLHFGNGTRLTVT.

This clonotype was counted once. CDR3 sequence: CASMSSTGNQPQHF. CDR3 bases: TGTGCCAGCATGAGTTCGACGGGCAATCAGCCCCAGCATTTT. The chain carries TRBV2 and TRBJ1-5; D is unclear. CDR3 length equals 14 residues. Germline V lookup: CDR1 SNHLY, CDR2 FYNNEI. The V end lost 7 bases, the J end lost 2 bases, and 12 bases lay between the germline ends. Drawing the rest from reference TRBV2 and TRBJ1-5, the complete variable domain is EPEVTQTPSHQVTQMGQEVILRCVPISNHLYFYWYRQILGQKVEFLVSFYNNEISEKSEIFDDQFSVERPDGSNFTLKIRSTKLEDSAMYFCASMSSTGNQPQHFGDGTRLSIL.

The chain joins TRBV12-3 or TRBV12-4 to TRBJ1-6; D is uncertain. The CDR3 has 15 amino acids. V was clipped by 3 bases and J by 3 bases, with 9 bases between them. The CDR3 sequence: CASSLREGYNSPLHF. The CDR3 region has the DNA TGTGCCAGCAGTTTGCGGGAGGGCTATAATTCACCCCTCCACTTT.

This chain connects TRBV10-3 to TRBJ2-7, with 7 bases lining up with TRBD2. Germline V gene sequence: CDR1 ENHRY, CDR2 SYGVKD. V trimming: 10 bases; J trimming: 0 bases; junction bases outside the gene matches: 6. This CDR3 contains 13 residues. CDR3 DNA sequence: TGTGCCACCCTAGCGGTTGGCTCCTACGAGCAGTACTTC. Its translation: CATLAVGSYEQYF.

This rearrangement joins TRBV29-1 to TRBJ2-3; 7 nucleotides align to TRBD2. The CDR3 spans 14 residues. Germline CDR1 SQVTM, CDR2 ANQGSEA. The J segment lost 3 bases and the V segment lost 6 bases, leaving 9 bases of the junction unmatched. The DNA for the CDR3 is TGCAGCGTGCGAAGCGGGAACCCTACAGATACGCAGTATTTT. Its translation is CSVRSGNPTDTQYF.

The chain has TRBV29-1 and TRBJ2-3; 9 nucleotides agree with TRBD1. J lost 2 bases, V lost 7 bases, and 13 bases had no gene match. CDR3 size: 16 residues. CDR1 SQVTM and CDR2 ANQGSEA come from the germline V gene. The CDR3 DNA reads TGCAGCGCCAACGGACTAAGGACAGGGGCCACAGATACGCAGTATTTT. Amino acids: CSANGLRTGATDTQYF.

The J gene is TRBJ2-1, the V gene TRBV6-1; TRBD2 aligns across 8 bases. Trimming at V came to 5 bases and at J to 2 bases, leaving 5 bases not matched to a gene. Germline CDR1 and CDR2: MNHNS and SASEGT. The CDR3 consists of 15 residues. The CDR3 coding sequence is TGTGCCAGCAGTCCAGCGGGGGTGCCCTACAATGAGCAGTTCTTC. Amino acids: CASSPAGVPYNEQFF.

The chain is built from TRBV6-1 and TRBJ1-2; D is uncertain. Deletions cut 1 base from V and 6 bases from J, with 18 bases between. Germline V gene data show CDR1 as MNHNS and CDR2 as SASEGT. There are 16 residues in the CDR3. CDR3 protein: CASSEGRRGVRHGYTF. The DNA of the CDR3 is TGTGCCAGCAGTGAAGGCCGGAGAGGAGTCCGCCATGGCTACACCTTC.